This T cell receptor beta chain derives from a study of shared clonotypes between healthy human individuals. CD4+ cells yielded CD45RA+ naive and CD45RA-negative memory subsets. General study findings and limits: Rarefaction indicated that sorted-subset sequencing remained incomplete although depth was large. Clonotypes which were not shared had lower generation probabilities than clonotypes that all four donors shared.

The CDR3 spans 15 residues. V was clipped by 8 bases and J by 1 base, with 14 bases between them. Germline V gene lookup returns CDR1 MNHNY and CDR2 SVGAGI (reference sequence). The protocol was immunoSEQ multiplex PCR, while the TCRdb copy is restricted to in-frame clones and leaves out a portion. The sample has approximately 1.5 million clones, about 98% seen once. Note on this clone: Its antigen is not known.

The source of this sequence is a man aged 25 to 40 in good health. The sequenced material came from naive CD4+ T cells sorted from blood. Subset specified: CD45RA+ positively selected. This rearrangement joins TRBV6-6 to TRBJ2-2; possibly TRBD1 or TRBD2 for D (6 bases each). The DNA for the CDR3 is TGTGCCAGCGTGCCACAGGGACTGAACACCGGGGAGCTGTTTTTT. Translating it yields CASVPQGLNTGELFF.